The rows below give T cell receptor beta chains drawn from one sample of a study of control samples from healthy donors and cancer patients. Repertoires were generated with immunoSEQ multiplex PCR, while TCRdb's copy carries only in-frame clones and drops some. Among 250,000 to 300,000 clones listed, 82% were seen once. The sample taken for sequencing was PBMCs. The origin of the receptors is a woman aged 55-70 years with lung cancer. The CDR3 runs from the conserved cysteine through the conserved F or W. D genes are given only for firm matches. The size of a clone is reported for some rows only, either as once, few or many, or as a class for expanded clones.

TRBJ1-6	-	TRBV4-2	-	TGTGCCAGCAGCCAAGCCCCCAATTCACCCCTCCACTTT	CASSQAPNSPLHF
TRBJ2-5	-	TRBV7-6	few	TGTGCCAGCAGCTTAGTCCCAGGGGGGGCTCAAGAGACCCAGTACTTC	CASSLVPGGAQETQYF
TRBJ2-3	TRBD1	TRBV6-4	-	TGTGCCAGCAGTGACGACAGGGGAGATACGCAGTATTTT	CASSDDRGDTQYF
TRBJ2-3	-	TRBV7-9	-	TGTGCCAGCAGCTTAGAGATGTGGGGTACGCAGTATTTT	CASSLEMWGTQYF
TRBJ1-2	TRBD1	TRBV9	medium-sized	TGTGCCAGCAGCCTCGGACAGGGAATAGAGGGCTACACCTTC	CASSLGQGIEGYTF
TRBJ2-3	-	TRBV19	-	TGTGCCTCCCGGGCAAATGCAGATACGCAGTATTTT	CASRANADTQYF
TRBJ1-1	TRBD1	TRBV30	-	TGTGCCTGGAGTATCCGGACAGGTCTGGGGGCTTTCTTT	CAWSIRTGLGAFF
TRBJ1-1	-	TRBV5-4	-	TGTGCCAGCAGCTTGGTGCCAGTTGTCGGTACTGAAGCTTTCTTT	CASSLVPVVGTEAFF
TRBJ1-5	TRBD1	TRBV9	-	TGTGCCAGCAGCCCTGGGACAGCGAGCATTCAGCCCCAGCATTTT	CASSPGTASIQPQHF
TRBJ1-2	-	TRBV7-9	-	TGTGCCAGCAGCTTAGAGGGGTATGGCTACACCTTC	CASSLEGYGYTF